Listed below are T cell receptor beta chains from one sample, sequenced in a study of blood T cell repertoires in COVID-19. Assay used: immunoSEQ multiplex PCR; TCRdb lists only in-frame clones, some missing. The table records hundreds of thousands of clones, approximately 86% of them present only once. The sequencing sample was made of peripheral blood. These receptors all come from a man aged 65 to 85 with acute or convalescent COVID-19. The CDR3 runs from the conserved cysteine through the conserved F or W. D genes are given only for firm matches. Clone size appears in some rows only: once, few, many, or a class for an expanded clone.

d_call j_call clone_size v_call cdr3_aa cdr3_nt
TRBD2 TRBJ2-1 NA TRBV5-1 CASTPGSGGSYNEQFF TGCGCCAGCACCCCTGGTAGCGGGGGCTCCTACAATGAGCAGTTCTTC
TRBD1 TRBJ2-2 few TRBV6-2/TRBV6-3 CASSYSNRGLTGELFF TGTGCCAGCAGTTACTCGAACAGGGGGCTTACCGGGGAGCTGTTTTTT
NA TRBJ2-4 once TRBV7-9 CASSFDSHLAKNIQYF TGTGCCAGCAGCTTCGACAGCCATCTAGCCAAAAACATTCAGTACTTC
NA TRBJ1-5 NA TRBV3-1/TRBV3-2 CASSQGRRQGRGNQPQHF TGTGCCAGCAGCCAAGGTCGTCGGCAGGGGAGGGGCAATCAGCCCCAGCATTTT
NA TRBJ1-1 NA TRBV4-3 CASSQGVGLEAFF TGCGCCAGCAGCCAAGGTGTGGGACTTGAAGCTTTCTTT
TRBD1 TRBJ2-1 NA TRBV24-1 CATSEQGDYNEQFF TGTGCCACCAGTGAACAGGGGGATTACAATGAGCAGTTCTTC
NA TRBJ2-3 NA TRBV28 CASSLPGHTDTQYF TGTGCCAGCAGTTTACCAGGCCACACAGATACGCAGTATTTT
TRBD1 TRBJ1-6 NA TRBV27 CASSLSGQVSPLHF TGTGCCAGCAGTTTATCGGGACAGGTCTCACCCCTCCACTTT
NA TRBJ2-6 NA TRBV19 CASSIGYSGANVLTF TGTGCCAGTAGTATCGGGTACTCTGGGGCCAACGTCCTGACTTTC
TRBD1 TRBJ1-1 NA TRBV6-5 CASSYAGGEGTEAFF TGTGCCAGCAGTTACGCAGGGGGCGAGGGCACTGAAGCTTTCTTT
TRBD2 TRBJ2-7 NA TRBV29-1 CSVGEAGGEQYF TGCAGCGTTGGAGAGGCGGGGGGTGAGCAGTACTTC
TRBD2 TRBJ2-1 NA TRBV5-4 CASSLGTSGHNEQFF TGTGCCAGCAGCTTGGGGACTAGCGGCCACAATGAGCAGTTCTTC
TRBD1 TRBJ1-2 NA TRBV4-1 CASSQETGRYGYTF TGCGCCAGCAGCCAAGAGACAGGGAGATATGGCTACACCTTC
TRBD1 TRBJ2-7 NA TRBV6-6 CASGTGGYEQYF TGTGCCAGCGGGACAGGAGGCTACGAGCAGTACTTC